The 17 T cell receptor beta chains presented below share a single source sample, sequenced in a study of cytotoxic CD8 clonotypes in ibrutinib-treated CLL. Some clones are missing from TCRdb's copy, which holds only in-frame ones; the method was immunoSEQ multiplex PCR. The sample holds tens of thousands of clones, less than 90% seen once. The starting material was PBMCs, obtained after 24 months of ibrutinib treatment. The receptors originated from a human donor with chronic lymphocytic leukemia.

The gene calls are TRBV6-1 and TRBJ2-3, with D perhaps TRBD1 (5 bases). V gave up 0 bases and J gave up 2 bases, with 9 bases separating them. Germline CDR1 is MNHNS and CDR2 is SASEGT. CDR3 length equals 15 residues. The CDR3: CASSEAMGPTDTQYF. The CDR3 DNA is TGTGCCAGCAGTGAAGCCATGGGGCCCACAGATACGCAGTATTTT.

V is TRBV7-2 and J is TRBJ1-4, with 10 bases fitting TRBD1. Germline values: CDR1 SGHTA, CDR2 FQGNSA. This CDR3 spans 14 amino acids. V was pared by 4 bases and J by 7 bases, with 3 bases of the junction left unmatched. CDR3 residues: CASSSDRGSEKLFF. Here the CDR3 DNA reads TGTGCCAGCAGCTCGGACAGGGGGAGTGAAAAACTGTTTTTT.

The V call is TRBV28, the J call TRBJ2-7; possible D gene TRBD2, 5 bases. The CDR3 length is 15 residues. Germline V gives CDR1 MDHEN, CDR2 SYDVKM. V was shortened by 6 bases and J by 2 bases, with 17 bases between the two germline ends. CDR3 loop: CASRTIGGQTYEQYF. The CDR3 DNA is TGTGCCAGCAGGACAATCGGCGGGCAAACCTACGAGCAGTACTTC.

The genes are TRBV7-3 and TRBJ2-5; tentative D call: TRBD2 (6 bases). This CDR3 region has 15 residues. V was cut by 4 bases and J by 4 bases, with 16 bases left in between. Germline V lookup: CDR1 SGHTA, CDR2 FQGTGA. CDR3 bases: TGTGCCAGCAGCTCCTCGGGAGCTGTAGGAGAGACCCAGTACTTC. Translating gives CASSSSGAVGETQYF.

The chain has TRBV19 and TRBJ2-1, with 14 bases identical to TRBD2. Germline V gives CDR1 LNHDA, CDR2 SQIVND (reference sequence). J was trimmed by 2 bases and V by 6 bases; bases with no gene match: 18. The CDR3 loop spans 21 amino acids. As DNA, the CDR3 is TGTGCCAGTAGCCGACGAGAAGCCGGACTAGCGGGAGGTCGGCCCTACAATGAGCAGTTCTTC. It encodes CASSRREAGLAGGRPYNEQFF.

V usage is TRBV7-2 and J usage is TRBJ2-7; 7 positions agree with TRBD2. Per the germline V gene, CDR1 is SGHTA and CDR2 is FQGNSA. This CDR3 is 14 amino acids long. V lost 5 bases to trimming and J lost 4 bases; unmatched junction nucleotides: 8. CDR3 nucleotides: TGTGCCAGCAGCGTGGGGGGGGTTCGGTACGAGCAGTACTTC. It encodes CASSVGGVRYEQYF.

The V and J genes are TRBV29-1 and TRBJ2-3; 8 bases match TRBD2. Per germline, CDR1 SQVTM and CDR2 ANQGSEA. V lost 3 bases, J lost 5 bases, and 13 bases stayed unmatched. The CDR3 contains 16 residues. The DNA of the CDR3 is TGCAGCGTTGACCCCTTCTTAGCGGGAAGGGGAGATACGCAGTATTTT. This gives the protein CSVDPFLAGRGDTQYF.

The chain links TRBV5-6 to TRBJ2-1, with 7 positions matching TRBD2. Germline CDR1 is SGHDT and CDR2 is YYEEEE. The CDR3 loop spans 14 amino acids. V shed 4 bases, J shed 3 bases, and the junction held 4 bases outside the gene matches. The CDR3 here is CASSPGTIYNEQFF. CDR3 in DNA: TGTGCCAGCAGCCCCGGGACTATCTACAATGAGCAGTTCTTC.

This chain uses TRBV23-1 with TRBJ2-7; tentative D call: TRBD2 (6 bases). TRBV23-1 is annotated as an ORF whose role is uncertain. The CDR3 consists of 10 residues. CDR3 in amino acids: CASGRSEQYF. In DNA, the CDR3 is TGCGCTAGCGGCCGGAGCGAGCAGTACTTC.

The genes are TRBV6-1 and TRBJ1-5; D remains ambiguous. The CDR3 runs 15 residues. Trimming removed 6 bases at V and 1 base at J, with 13 bases between. Looked up from germline, CDR1 is MNHNS and CDR2 is SASEGT. The CDR3 nucleotides are TGTGCCAGCAGGCTGAGGGTCATAAGCAATCAGCCCCAGCATTTT. It is translated as CASRLRVISNQPQHF.

This clone has only one observation. Other DNA sequences in this specimen translate into the identical CDR3. The genes are TRBV5-4 and TRBJ2-2, with D possibly being TRBD2 (6 bases). Trimming removed 0 bases from V and 6 bases from J, with 9 bases in between. The CDR3 loop spans 14 amino acids. Germline V gives CDR1 SGHNT, CDR2 YYREEE (reference sequence). The CDR3 DNA is TGTGCCAGCAGCTTGGCGGGAGTTCCCGGGGAGCTGTTTTTT. It yields the protein CASSLAGVPGELFF.

The chain carries TRBV2 and TRBJ2-7, with D unclear. Germline CDR1 SNHLY, CDR2 FYNNEI. Deletions cut 2 bases from V and 5 bases from J, with 7 bases between. This CDR3 spans 12 amino acids. Written as DNA, the CDR3 is TGTGCCAGCAGTGAAAGGGTTAACGAGCAGTACTTC. Its translation is CASSERVNEQYF.

This chain uses TRBV19 with TRBJ2-5; 8 nucleotides line up with TRBD2. The V and J ends lost 6 bases and 5 bases, in that order; junction bases with no gene match: 8. The CDR3 extends over 14 amino acids. Germline loops: CDR1 LNHDA, CDR2 SQIVND (reference sequence). CDR3 sequence reads: CASSFQRGRETQYF. The CDR3 DNA is TGTGCCAGTAGCTTCCAGCGGGGGCGGGAGACCCAGTACTTC.

CDR3 region: CASSDSPQGNSPLHF. CDR3 bases: TGTGCCAGCAGTGACTCCCCCCAAGGGAATTCACCCCTCCACTTT. This sequence joins TRBV6-1 and TRBJ1-6; D not resolved. This CDR3 is built from 15 residues. The V gene lost 3 bases and the J gene lost 7 bases, with 13 bases spanning the gap. Germline assignment: CDR1 MNHNS and CDR2 SASEGT.

This clone is categorized as medium-sized. J is TRBJ2-7 and V is TRBV7-3, with a possible D match to TRBD2 (6 bases). Germline lookup yields CDR1 SGHTA and CDR2 FQGTGA. Trimming left V 5 bases short and J 9 bases short, with 14 bases between. CDR3 length: 12 amino acids. The CDR3 DNA is TGTGCCAGCAGCCCCGAAAGGGGAGGGCAGTACTTC. Translating it yields CASSPERGGQYF.

This chain joins TRBV9 and TRBJ2-5; the D is unclear. Germline V gene sequence: CDR1 SGDLS, CDR2 YYNGEE. V was cut by 0 bases and J by 2 bases, with 11 bases left in between. The CDR3 consists of 15 residues. The CDR3 bases are TGTGCCAGCAGCGTAGCAGGAACCGCTCAAGAGACCCAGTACTTC. Its translation is CASSVAGTAQETQYF. The full variable domain, with the rest looked up from reference TRBV9 and TRBJ2-5, is DSGVTQTPKHLITATGQRVTLRCSPRSGDLSVYWYQQSLDQGLQFLIQYYNGEERAKGNILERFSAQQFPDLHSELNLSSLELGDSALYFCASSVAGTAQETQYFGPGTRLLVL.

The CDR3 protein is CASRPQSEGRAYEQYF. The CDR3 coding sequence is TGCGCCAGCAGACCTCAATCGGAGGGGAGGGCCTACGAGCAGTACTTC. The V call is TRBV4-1, the J call TRBJ2-7; 7 bases align to TRBD2. The CDR3 extends over 16 amino acids. The germline gives CDR1 MGHRA, CDR2 YSYEKL. V trimming: 6 bases; J trimming: 2 bases; junction bases outside the gene matches: 13.